A few counts support the clone carrying this T cell receptor (beta chain). What it binds is unknown. Indicated treatment: roughly 10-day PBMC culture with coronavirus spike peptide pools or control peptides (ViraFEST assay). Harvesting of the unexposed donor's CD4+ T cells predated the COVID-19 pandemic (2011-2018). ViraFEST enlarged antigen-specific T cell populations with peptide pools and afterwards sequenced TCRs. CD4+ T cells that had been cultured provided DNA sequenced with the Oncomine TCR Beta short-read assay. Genomic DNA was isolated from cultured CD4+ T cells. In TCRdb, the PCR reads were re-called with MiXCR into one record per CDR3 protein. The profile shows approximately 9,300 distinct CDR3 sequences, 35% to 45% of them singletons. Germline V gene data show CDR1 as DFQATT and CDR2 as SNEGSKA (reference sequence). Unmatched junction bases numbered 17, after V lost 6 bases and J lost 1 base. The CDR3 loop spans 17 amino acids.

The sample comes from a study of vaccination and CD4 T cells after COVID-19. On the study more broadly: Cultures that served as controls received a CEFX pool, an HIV-1 Nef pool, or no peptide. General study findings and limits: Post-vaccination reactive clonotypes (median about 40) did not differ significantly from post-infection (21).

The specimen sequenced was CD4+ T cells from blood, cultured in vitro. This receptor was obtained from a human donor in good health. This sequence joins TRBV20-1 and TRBJ1-1, with 7 bases matching TRBD1. The CDR3 DNA follows: TGCAGTGCAAGATACCCTTGGACAGGACCTGAGAACACTGAAGCTTTCTTT. Its translation: CSARYPWTGPENTEAFF.